This section outlines one T cell receptor beta chain sequence together with its context. This clonotype was counted a few times. Its antigen has not been determined. No quality values exist for individual bases; no much larger clone is one base distant. This entry belongs to a study of human T cells and chemical hapten exposure (dated by TCRdb to about 2021). With respect to the entire study: For sensitization, 2% DPC in acetone was applied to an approximately 2 cm by approximately 2 cm area of upper inner arm skin. Throughout the study period of 20 to 25 weeks, patients also received therapeutic DPC doses to the scalp every week. Patch tests used Finn chambers with 0.01% DPC on the upper back, scored after 6 days by International Contact Dermatitis Research Group standards. Alopecia areata with under or over 50% scalp involvement, alopecia totalis and alopecia universalis were represented in the patient cohort, which was mostly female. Libraries were combined into a pool for sequencing, and differences in TCR yield between samples came mainly from small differences in library volumes within the pool. Peripheral blood TCR repertoire changes were tracked in vivo in alopecia patients during primary and secondary sensitization to the hapten diphenylcyclopropenone (DPC). Blood samples were taken from patients before sensitization (week 0) and at 2, 6 and about 24 weeks after DPC sensitization. Twenty-nine alopecia patients gave blood for TCR sequencing at one to four time points (pre-sensitization, 2, 6 and 24 weeks).

Explained via the paper, the time point label denotes: pre-sensitization, week 0. According to the study, the label for this sample's treatment or condition signals: therapeutic diphenylcyclopropenone sensitization with weekly scalp DPC. Blood at each patch-test visit was drawn before the patch test was applied. To be eligible, patients had to be aged 18 to 70, diagnosed with alopecia and judged suitable for DPC therapy, while pregnant patients were excluded. Total RNA was isolated from unfractionated whole blood collected in Tempus Blood RNA tubes. Its CDR3 holds 14 amino acids, cysteine through phenylalanine. Only the CDR3 region is kept as DNA, spanning 42 bases read in frame from base 1. Trimming costs V 1 base and J 5 bases, and their ends lie 11 bases apart. Based on the germline V gene, the CDR1 and CDR2 sequences are SGHTA and FQGNSA. Library construction relied on RACE. The data were produced on a NextSeq 500. Library preparation attached unique molecular identifiers to individual cDNA molecules for quantitative, reproducible TCR counting. From each blood RNA sample, both TCR alpha and TCR beta chains were sequenced. As for how the authors treated the data: Samples had a median of roughly 91,000 TCRs, with a range from roughly 23,224 to 700,000. The Decombinator software suite was used to annotate the V, J and CDR3 of the TCR reads. Every sample was subsampled to the same number of TCRs (28,000) for the PS versus PT1 abundance plots. Expanded TCRs were defined as absent before sensitization and observed at least eight times at the 2-week time point. The public reads were reprocessed in TCRdb via fastp at Q25 and MiXCR, keeping in-frame beta chains. Rows with one shared CDR3 protein collapse into an entry with the most common genes and DNA. The V and J calls and clone size come from TCRdb's table, not from the authors' own analysis. This sample has a few hundred thousand distinct CDR3 sequences in its table, and about 5% of those were observed once. About 7.7% of the sample comes from the top ten.

General conclusions and limits of the study: DPC sensitization did not change how many TCRs were above 1 in 1000 frequency, and no evidence was found of alterations in global repertoire structure. A positive correlation was found between the number of PT1 expanded TCRs and patch test score, with significance reached at thresholds 8, 16 and 32 but not 4. Compared with pre-sensitization or healthy control sets, expanded TCRs formed significantly more large CDR3 similarity clusters, which is consistent with antigen-driven responses. Repeated subsampling changed both the strength of the expansion versus patch-test correlation and the threshold at which the correlation became significant. All patients had alopecia, a presumed autoimmune disease, so their immune response might differ from that of healthy individuals.

This clonotype was sampled from a woman between 18 and 29 years old with alopecia areata. Some clones in this sample may be carry-over from other donors' samples. Material: whole blood, obtained in connection with sensitization to the hapten diphenylcyclopropenone (DPC). The chain links TRBV7-2 with TRBJ1-1; a tentative D match to TRBD1 spans 6 bases. The CDR3 is CASSLDQGRTEAFF. DNA sequence: TGTGCCAGCAGCTTAGATCAGGGGCGGACTGAAGCTTTCTTT.